One T cell receptor beta chain is described in this entry. What it binds is unknown. In the PCR, 60 Vbeta and 13 Jbeta primers were used. Under the authors' procedure: Later, an analysis found about 83 million unique TCR beta chains, and approximately 10 million of these were shared. Data came from immunoSEQ multiplex PCR; TCRdb stores just in-frame clones and leaves some out. V and J calls and clone size are copied from that table; D and trimming were computed from the DNA. The sample lists 100,000 to 150,000 clones; about 11% were seen once. This record belongs to a study of cytomegalovirus exposure and HLA in healthy donors. Regarding the study as a whole: Three CMV-associated chains proved CMV antigen-specific in vitro. Most CMV-associated TCR beta chains were later found to appear HLA-restricted. Common viral pathogens were later found to be apparently linked to several of the most significant clusters.

CDR1 MDHEN and CDR2 SYDVKM come from the germline V gene. Trimming removed 4 bases from V and 3 bases from J, with 12 bases in between. This CDR3 has 15 residues. What was sequenced was PBMCs. The V and J genes are TRBV28 and TRBJ2-2; the D gene is possibly TRBD2 (5 bases). The receptor comes from a woman between 18 and 30 years old in good health and CMV-seropositive. The CDR3 DNA follows: TGTGCCAGCAGTTCTCCATGGGGAGACACCGGGGAGCTGTTTTTT. Protein sequence: CASSSPWGDTGELFF.